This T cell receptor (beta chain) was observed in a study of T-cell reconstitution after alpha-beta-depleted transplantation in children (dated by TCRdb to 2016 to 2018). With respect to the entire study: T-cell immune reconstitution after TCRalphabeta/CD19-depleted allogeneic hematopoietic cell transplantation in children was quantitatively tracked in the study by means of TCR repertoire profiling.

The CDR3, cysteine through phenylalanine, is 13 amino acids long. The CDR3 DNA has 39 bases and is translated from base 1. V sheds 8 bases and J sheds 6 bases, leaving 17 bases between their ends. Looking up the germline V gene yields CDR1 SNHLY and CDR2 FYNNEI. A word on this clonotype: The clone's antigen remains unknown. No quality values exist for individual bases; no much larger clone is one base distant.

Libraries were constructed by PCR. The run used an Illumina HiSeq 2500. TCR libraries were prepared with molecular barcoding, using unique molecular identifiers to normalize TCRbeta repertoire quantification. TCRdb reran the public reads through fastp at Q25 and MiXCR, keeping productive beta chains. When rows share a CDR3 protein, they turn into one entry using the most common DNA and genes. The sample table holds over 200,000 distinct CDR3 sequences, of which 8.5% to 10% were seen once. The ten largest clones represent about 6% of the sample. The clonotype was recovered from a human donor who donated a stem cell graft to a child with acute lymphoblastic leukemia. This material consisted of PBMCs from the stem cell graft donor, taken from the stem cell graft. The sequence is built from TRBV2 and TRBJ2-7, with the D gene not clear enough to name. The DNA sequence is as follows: TGTGCCAGCTGTGTTGGGGTAATTGGCGAGCAGTACTTC. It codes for CASCVGVIGEQYF.